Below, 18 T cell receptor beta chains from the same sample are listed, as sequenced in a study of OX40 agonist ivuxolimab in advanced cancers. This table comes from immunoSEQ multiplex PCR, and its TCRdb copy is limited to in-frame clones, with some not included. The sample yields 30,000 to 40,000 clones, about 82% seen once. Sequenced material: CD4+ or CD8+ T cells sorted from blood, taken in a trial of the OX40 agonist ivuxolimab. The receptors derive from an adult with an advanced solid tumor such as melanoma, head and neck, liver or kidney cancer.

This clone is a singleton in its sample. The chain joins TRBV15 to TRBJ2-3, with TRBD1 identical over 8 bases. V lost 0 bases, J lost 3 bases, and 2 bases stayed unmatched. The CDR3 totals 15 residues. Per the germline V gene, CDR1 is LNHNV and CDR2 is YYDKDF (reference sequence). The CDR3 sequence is CATSRDQGATDTQYF. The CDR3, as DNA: TGTGCCACCAGCAGAGATCAGGGGGCAACAGATACGCAGTATTTT.

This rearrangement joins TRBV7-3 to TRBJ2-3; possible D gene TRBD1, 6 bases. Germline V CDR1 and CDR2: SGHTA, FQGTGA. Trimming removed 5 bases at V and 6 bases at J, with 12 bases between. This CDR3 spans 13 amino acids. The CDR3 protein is CASSLSGADTQYF. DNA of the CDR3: TGTGCCAGCAGCCTCTCAGGGGCGGATACGCAGTATTTT. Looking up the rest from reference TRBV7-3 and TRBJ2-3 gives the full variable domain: GAGVSQTPSNKVTEKGKYVELRCDPISGHTALYWYRQSLGQGPEFLIYFQGTGAADDSGLPNDRFFAVRPEGSVSTLKIQRTERGDSAVYLCASSLSGADTQYFGPGTRLTVL.

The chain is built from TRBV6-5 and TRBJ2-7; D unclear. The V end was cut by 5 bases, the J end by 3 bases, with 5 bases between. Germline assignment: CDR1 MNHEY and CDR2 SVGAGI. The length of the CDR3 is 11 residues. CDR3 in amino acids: CASSTYYEQYF. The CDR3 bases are TGTGCCAGCAGTACTTACTACGAGCAGTACTTC.

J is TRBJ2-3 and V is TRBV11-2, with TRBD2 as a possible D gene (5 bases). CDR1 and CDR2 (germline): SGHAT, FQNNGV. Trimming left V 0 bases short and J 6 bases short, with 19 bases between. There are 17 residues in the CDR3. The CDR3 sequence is CASSLDDRGDVWDTQYF. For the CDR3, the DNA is TGTGCCAGCAGCTTAGATGATCGGGGTGATGTGTGGGATACGCAGTATTTT.

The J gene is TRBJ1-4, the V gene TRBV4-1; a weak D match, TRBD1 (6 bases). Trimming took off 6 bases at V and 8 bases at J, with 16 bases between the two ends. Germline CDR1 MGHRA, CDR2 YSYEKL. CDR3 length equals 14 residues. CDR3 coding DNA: TGCGCCAGCAGTGAGACAGGTCAGACGGAAAAACTGTTTTTT. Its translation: CASSETGQTEKLFF.

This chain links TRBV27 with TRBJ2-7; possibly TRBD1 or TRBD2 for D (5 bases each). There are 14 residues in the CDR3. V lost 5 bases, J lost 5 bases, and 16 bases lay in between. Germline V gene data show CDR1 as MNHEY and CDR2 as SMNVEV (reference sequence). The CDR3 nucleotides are TGTGCCAGCAGTCCTCAGGGTGGGGGAGACGAGCAGTACTTC. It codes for CASSPQGGGDEQYF.

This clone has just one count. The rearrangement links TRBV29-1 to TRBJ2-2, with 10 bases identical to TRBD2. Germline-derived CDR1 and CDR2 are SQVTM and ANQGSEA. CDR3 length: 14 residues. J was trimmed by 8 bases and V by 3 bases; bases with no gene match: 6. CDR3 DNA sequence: TGCAGCGTTGAGGCCGGGACTAGCGCTGGGGAGCTGTTTTTT. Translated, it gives CSVEAGTSAGELFF.

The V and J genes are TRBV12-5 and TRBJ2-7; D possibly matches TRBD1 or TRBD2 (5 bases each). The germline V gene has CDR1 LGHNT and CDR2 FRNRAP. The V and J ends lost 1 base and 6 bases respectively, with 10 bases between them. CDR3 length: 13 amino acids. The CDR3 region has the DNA TGTGCTAGTGGTTTGGGCCGGGACGGCGAGCAGTACTTC. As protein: CASGLGRDGEQYF.

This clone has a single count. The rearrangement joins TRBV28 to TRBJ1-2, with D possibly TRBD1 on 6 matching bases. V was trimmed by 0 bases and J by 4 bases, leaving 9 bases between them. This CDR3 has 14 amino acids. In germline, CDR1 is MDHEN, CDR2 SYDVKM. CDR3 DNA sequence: TGTGCCAGCAGTTTATGGGGGGCAGGCTATGGCTACACCTTC. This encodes CASSLWGAGYGYTF.

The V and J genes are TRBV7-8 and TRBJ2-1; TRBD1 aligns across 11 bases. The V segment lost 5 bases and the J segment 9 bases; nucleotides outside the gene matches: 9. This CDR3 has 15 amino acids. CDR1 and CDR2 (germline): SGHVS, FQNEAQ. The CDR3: CASSPRTGGTGEQFF. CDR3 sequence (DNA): TGTGCCAGCAGCCCAAGGACAGGGGGCACGGGTGAGCAGTTCTTC.

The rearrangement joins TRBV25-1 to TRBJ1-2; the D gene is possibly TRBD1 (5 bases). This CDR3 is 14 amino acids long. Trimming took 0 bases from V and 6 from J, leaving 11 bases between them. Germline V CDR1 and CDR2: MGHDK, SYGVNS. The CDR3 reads CASSEYYGADGYTF. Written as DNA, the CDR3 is TGTGCCAGCAGTGAATATTACGGGGCTGATGGCTACACCTTC.

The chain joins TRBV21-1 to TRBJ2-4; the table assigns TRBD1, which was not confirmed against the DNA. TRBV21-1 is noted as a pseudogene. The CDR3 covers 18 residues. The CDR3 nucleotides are TGTGCCAGCAGTCCTTCTTCACACCTTCTCTCTGCCAAAAACATTCAGTACTTC. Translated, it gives CASSPSSHLLSAKNIQYF.

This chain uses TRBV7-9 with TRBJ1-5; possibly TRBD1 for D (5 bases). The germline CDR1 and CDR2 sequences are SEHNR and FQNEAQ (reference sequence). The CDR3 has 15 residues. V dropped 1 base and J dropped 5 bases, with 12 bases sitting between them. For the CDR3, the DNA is TGTGCCAGCAGCTTAGGGTCAGGGACGTATCAGCCCCAGCATTTT. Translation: CASSLGSGTYQPQHF.

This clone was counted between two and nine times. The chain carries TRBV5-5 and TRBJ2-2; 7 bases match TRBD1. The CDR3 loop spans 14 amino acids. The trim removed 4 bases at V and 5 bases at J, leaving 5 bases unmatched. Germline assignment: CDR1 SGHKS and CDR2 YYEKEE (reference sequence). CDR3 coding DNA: TGTGCCAGCAGCGGAGTACAGGGGACCGGGGAGCTGTTTTTT. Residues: CASSGVQGTGELFF. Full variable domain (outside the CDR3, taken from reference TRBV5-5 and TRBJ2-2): DAGVTQSPTHLIKTRGQQVTLRCSPISGHKSVSWYQQVLGQGPQFIFQYYEKEERGRGNFPDRFSARQFPNYSSELNVNALLLGDSALYLCASSGVQGTGELFFGEGSRLTVL.

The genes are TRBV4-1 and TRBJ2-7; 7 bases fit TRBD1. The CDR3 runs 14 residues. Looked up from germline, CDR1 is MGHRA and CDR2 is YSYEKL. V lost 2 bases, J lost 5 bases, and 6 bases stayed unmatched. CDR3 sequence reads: CASSQSTGEHEQYF. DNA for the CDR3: TGCGCCAGCAGCCAATCCACAGGGGAACACGAGCAGTACTTC.

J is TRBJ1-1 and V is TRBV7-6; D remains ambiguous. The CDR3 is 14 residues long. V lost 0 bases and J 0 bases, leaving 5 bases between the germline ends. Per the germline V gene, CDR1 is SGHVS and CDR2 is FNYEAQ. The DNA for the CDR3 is TGTGCCAGCAGCTTAGCGCCGGTGAACACTGAAGCTTTCTTT. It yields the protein CASSLAPVNTEAFF.

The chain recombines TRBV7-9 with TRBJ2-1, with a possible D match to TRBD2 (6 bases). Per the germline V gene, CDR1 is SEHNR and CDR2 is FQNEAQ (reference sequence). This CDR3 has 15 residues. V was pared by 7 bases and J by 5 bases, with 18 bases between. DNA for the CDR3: TGTGCCAGCAACGCTGGGGCTAGCGTCAACAATGAGCAGTTCTTC. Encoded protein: CASNAGASVNNEQFF.

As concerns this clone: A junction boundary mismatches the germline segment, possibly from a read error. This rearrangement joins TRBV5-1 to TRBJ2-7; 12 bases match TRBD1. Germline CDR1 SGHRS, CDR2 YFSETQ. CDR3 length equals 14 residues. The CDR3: CANSLGQGAEEQYF. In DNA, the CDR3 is TGCGCCAACAGCTTGGGACAGGGGGCGGAAGAGCAGTACTTC. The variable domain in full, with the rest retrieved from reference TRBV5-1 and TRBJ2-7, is KAGVTQTPRYLIKTRGQQVTLSCSPISGHRSVSWYQQTPGQGLQFLFEYFSETQRNKGNFPGRFSGRQFSNSRSEMNVSTLELGDSALYLCANSLGQGAEEQYFGPGTRLTVT.